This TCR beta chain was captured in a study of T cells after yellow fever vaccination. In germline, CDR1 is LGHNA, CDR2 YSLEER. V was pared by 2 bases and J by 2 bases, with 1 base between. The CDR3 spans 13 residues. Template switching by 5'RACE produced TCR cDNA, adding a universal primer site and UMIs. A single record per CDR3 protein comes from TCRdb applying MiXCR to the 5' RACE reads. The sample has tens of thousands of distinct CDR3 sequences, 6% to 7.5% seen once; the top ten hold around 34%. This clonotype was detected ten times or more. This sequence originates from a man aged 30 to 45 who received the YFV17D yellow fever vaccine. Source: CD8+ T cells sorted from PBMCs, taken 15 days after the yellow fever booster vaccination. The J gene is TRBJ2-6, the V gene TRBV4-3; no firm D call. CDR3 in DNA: TGCGCCAGCAGCCAACCTGGGGCCAACGTCCTGACTTTC. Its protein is CASSQPGANVLTF.